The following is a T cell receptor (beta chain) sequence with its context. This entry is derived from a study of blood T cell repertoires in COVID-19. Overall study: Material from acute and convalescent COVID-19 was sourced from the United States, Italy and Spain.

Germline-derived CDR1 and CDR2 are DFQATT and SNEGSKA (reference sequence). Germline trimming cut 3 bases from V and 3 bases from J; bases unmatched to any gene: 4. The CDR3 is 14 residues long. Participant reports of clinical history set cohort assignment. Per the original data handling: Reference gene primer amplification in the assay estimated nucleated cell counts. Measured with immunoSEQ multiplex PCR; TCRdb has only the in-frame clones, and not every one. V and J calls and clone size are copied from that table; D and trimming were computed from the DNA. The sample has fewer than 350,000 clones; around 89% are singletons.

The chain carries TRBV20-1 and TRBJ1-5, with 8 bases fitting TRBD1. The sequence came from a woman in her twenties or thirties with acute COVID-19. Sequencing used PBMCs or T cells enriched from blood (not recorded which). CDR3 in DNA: TGCAGTGCTAGTGAGGGACAGGACAATCAGCCCCAGCATTTT. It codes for CSASEGQDNQPQHF.